These T cell receptor beta chains were read from a single sample in a study of blood T cell repertoires in COVID-19. Clones were read by immunoSEQ multiplex PCR, and TCRdb kept only the in-frame ones, dropping some. The table has approximately 170,000 clones, approximately 84% seen once. Sequenced sample: peripheral blood. The receptors come from a man aged 40-55 years who had recovered from COVID-19. The CDR3 runs from the conserved cysteine through the conserved F or W. A D gene is named only where the DNA matches it firmly. Rows give clone size only sometimes, using once, few, many, or a class for an expanded clone.

abundance: once; d_gene: -; j_gene: TRBJ1-1; v_gene: TRBV4-1; CDR3aa: CASSQVGREAEAFF; CDR3nt: TGCGCCAGCAGCCAAGTAGGTCGGGAGGCTGAAGCTTTCTTT
abundance: -; d_gene: -; j_gene: TRBJ1-3; v_gene: TRBV28; CDR3aa: CASSLQGSGNTIYF; CDR3nt: TGTGCCAGCAGTTTACAGGGGTCTGGAAACACCATATATTTT
abundance: few; d_gene: -; j_gene: TRBJ1-2; v_gene: TRBV11-3; CDR3aa: CASSYGREDGYTF; CDR3nt: TGTGCCAGCAGCTACGGGAGGGAGGACGGCTACACCTTC
abundance: -; d_gene: -; j_gene: TRBJ2-1; v_gene: TRBV18; CDR3aa: CASSGDFDNEQFF; CDR3nt: TGTGCCAGCTCAGGGGACTTCGACAATGAGCAGTTCTTC
abundance: -; d_gene: -; j_gene: TRBJ1-6; v_gene: TRBV28; CDR3aa: CASRVGTPSPLHF; CDR3nt: TGTGCCAGCAGGGTTGGTACACCTTCACCCCTCCACTTT
abundance: -; d_gene: -; j_gene: TRBJ2-7; v_gene: TRBV11-3; CDR3aa: CASSRGGTTYEQYF; CDR3nt: TGTGCCAGCAGCCGGGGCGGGACCACCTACGAGCAGTACTTC
abundance: -; d_gene: -; j_gene: TRBJ1-5; v_gene: TRBV2; CDR3aa: CASSQGPNQPQHF; CDR3nt: TGTGCCAGCAGTCAGGGGCCCAATCAGCCCCAGCATTTT
abundance: -; d_gene: -; j_gene: TRBJ2-3; v_gene: TRBV27; CDR3aa: CASRELSTDTQYF; CDR3nt: TGTGCCAGCAGGGAGTTAAGCACAGATACGCAGTATTTT
abundance: -; d_gene: -; j_gene: TRBJ1-3; v_gene: TRBV5-5; CDR3aa: CASNPYSSGNTIYF; CDR3nt: TGTGCCAGCAACCCCTACAGCTCTGGAAACACCATATATTTT
abundance: -; d_gene: -; j_gene: TRBJ2-7; v_gene: TRBV11-2; CDR3aa: CASSHGLEQYF; CDR3nt: TGTGCCAGCAGCCATGGGCTCGAGCAGTACTTC
abundance: -; d_gene: TRBD1; j_gene: TRBJ1-1; v_gene: TRBV7-9; CDR3aa: CASSLGTGVTEAFF; CDR3nt: TGTGCCAGCAGCTTAGGTACAGGGGTGACTGAAGCTTTCTTT
abundance: -; d_gene: -; j_gene: TRBJ2-7; v_gene: TRBV2; CDR3aa: CASRGDSYEQYF; CDR3nt: TGTGCCAGCAGAGGCGACAGTTACGAGCAGTACTTC
abundance: -; d_gene: -; j_gene: TRBJ2-3; v_gene: TRBV6-2/TRBV6-3; CDR3aa: CASSYSLTGNTQYF; CDR3nt: TGTGCCAGCAGTTACTCGTTGACAGGAAATACGCAGTATTTT
abundance: once; d_gene: TRBD1; j_gene: TRBJ2-7; v_gene: TRBV6-5; CDR3aa: CASRDRVNYEQYF; CDR3nt: TGTGCCAGCCGGGACAGGGTAAATTACGAGCAGTACTTC
abundance: -; d_gene: TRBD2; j_gene: TRBJ2-7; v_gene: TRBV3-1/TRBV3-2; CDR3aa: CASSPTSGAAYEQYF; CDR3nt: TGTGCCAGCAGCCCGACTAGCGGGGCCGCCTACGAGCAGTACTTC
abundance: -; d_gene: -; j_gene: TRBJ2-6; v_gene: TRBV7-9; CDR3aa: CASSSRIDRYASGANVLTF; CDR3nt: TGTGCCAGCAGCTCCCGTATCGACAGATACGCATCTGGGGCCAACGTCCTGACTTTC
abundance: -; d_gene: TRBD1; j_gene: TRBJ1-2; v_gene: TRBV6-6; CDR3aa: CASRYTGGAGYGYTF; CDR3nt: TGTGCCAGCAGATACACAGGGGGCGCTGGCTATGGCTACACCTTC
abundance: -; d_gene: -; j_gene: TRBJ2-4; v_gene: TRBV20-1; CDR3aa: CSANDGSLAKNIQYF; CDR3nt: TGCAGTGCTAATGACGGGTCTTTGGCCAAAAACATTCAGTACTTC
abundance: -; d_gene: TRBD2; j_gene: TRBJ2-5; v_gene: TRBV7-2; CDR3aa: CASSQTSGRVETQYF; CDR3nt: TGTGCCAGCAGCCAAACTAGCGGGAGAGTGGAGACCCAGTACTTC
abundance: -; d_gene: -; j_gene: TRBJ2-3; v_gene: TRBV5-5; CDR3aa: CASSLGPGLTDTQYF; CDR3nt: TGTGCCAGCAGCTTGGGTCCAGGGCTCACAGATACGCAGTATTTT
abundance: -; d_gene: -; j_gene: TRBJ2-7; v_gene: TRBV29-1; CDR3aa: CSDRTAWLGTSSYEQYF; CDR3nt: TGCAGCGATAGGACAGCGTGGCTCGGGACGAGCTCCTACGAGCAGTACTTC
abundance: -; d_gene: TRBD2; j_gene: TRBJ2-7; v_gene: TRBV28; CDR3aa: CASRNSGGSYEQYF; CDR3nt: TGTGCCAGCAGGAATAGCGGGGGATCCTACGAGCAGTACTTC
abundance: -; d_gene: -; j_gene: TRBJ2-3; v_gene: TRBV5-4; CDR3aa: CASTLPAGHPGTDTQYF; CDR3nt: TGTGCCAGCACCCTACCCGCAGGGCACCCAGGCACAGATACGCAGTATTTT
abundance: -; d_gene: TRBD2; j_gene: TRBJ2-3; v_gene: TRBV30; CDR3aa: CAWTSGGLLSSTDTQYF; CDR3nt: TGTGCCTGGACCAGCGGGGGGTTATTATCTAGCACAGATACGCAGTATTTT
abundance: -; d_gene: TRBD2; j_gene: TRBJ2-1; v_gene: TRBV4-1; CDR3aa: CASSPAPSGAYNEQFF; CDR3nt: TGCGCCAGCAGCCCAGCCCCTAGCGGGGCCTACAATGAGCAGTTCTTC
abundance: -; d_gene: -; j_gene: TRBJ1-3; v_gene: TRBV27; CDR3aa: CASRSTGNSGNTIYF; CDR3nt: TGTGCCAGCAGGAGTACAGGGAACTCTGGAAACACCATATATTTT
abundance: -; d_gene: TRBD1; j_gene: TRBJ1-2; v_gene: TRBV4-3; CDR3aa: CASSQLTGANYGYTF; CDR3nt: TGCGCCAGCAGCCAATTAACAGGGGCTAACTATGGCTACACCTTC
abundance: -; d_gene: -; j_gene: TRBJ1-1; v_gene: TRBV4-3; CDR3aa: CASSQAIGGTEAFF; CDR3nt: TGCGCCAGCAGCCAAGCAATAGGGGGCACTGAAGCTTTCTTT
abundance: -; d_gene: -; j_gene: TRBJ1-3; v_gene: TRBV10-3; CDR3aa: CATYEGGNTIYF; CDR3nt: TGTGCCACCTACGAGGGAGGAAACACCATATATTTT
abundance: -; d_gene: TRBD2; j_gene: TRBJ2-3; v_gene: TRBV5-1; CDR3aa: CASSFSGKGTDTQYF; CDR3nt: TGCGCCAGCAGCTTTAGCGGGAAGGGGACAGATACGCAGTATTTT
abundance: -; d_gene: -; j_gene: TRBJ2-5; v_gene: TRBV9; CDR3aa: CASSPNQETQYF; CDR3nt: TGTGCCAGCAGCCCTAACCAAGAGACCCAGTACTTC
abundance: once; d_gene: TRBD2; j_gene: TRBJ2-1; v_gene: TRBV19; CDR3aa: CASSTLGLAPSSYNEQFF; CDR3nt: TGTGCCAGTAGTACCTTGGGACTAGCGCCCAGCTCCTACAATGAGCAGTTCTTC
abundance: -; d_gene: TRBD2; j_gene: TRBJ2-5; v_gene: TRBV3-1/TRBV3-2; CDR3aa: CASSQVLAGQETQYF; CDR3nt: TGTGCCAGCAGCCAAGTCCTAGCGGGTCAAGAGACCCAGTACTTC
abundance: few; d_gene: -; j_gene: TRBJ1-4; v_gene: TRBV5-1; CDR3aa: CASSVTWGPNEKLFF; CDR3nt: TGCGCCAGCAGCGTCACTTGGGGGCCGAATGAAAAACTGTTTTTT
abundance: few; d_gene: -; j_gene: TRBJ2-7; v_gene: TRBV7-8; CDR3aa: CASRLLGVYEQYF; CDR3nt: TGTGCCAGCAGGTTGTTGGGAGTCTACGAGCAGTACTTC
abundance: -; d_gene: -; j_gene: TRBJ2-1; v_gene: TRBV4-3; CDR3aa: CASSQDLGSPYNEQFF; CDR3nt: TGCGCCAGCAGCCAAGATCTCGGGAGCCCCTACAATGAGCAGTTCTTC